This T cell receptor beta chain emerged from a study of regulatory T cells in long-lasting Graves disease. Combining iRepertoire HTBI primers with Arm-PCR of CDR3 regions, the authors built TCR beta libraries. TCRdb recomputed calls from the multiplex PCR reads with MiXCR, one row per CDR3 protein. The sample yields around 500,000 distinct CDR3 sequences, about 15% seen once. Time point here: newly diagnosed GD, antithyroid drugs for less than 3 months. PBMC RNA was the source of the TCR library. This clonotype has a count of ten or more. The CDR3 consists of 11 residues. Germline CDR1 DFQATT, CDR2 SNEGSKA (reference sequence). V gave up 1 base and J gave up 6 bases, with 6 bases separating them. The same data also went into a second study, on T cells in Graves' hyperthyroidism and ophthalmopathy. That work contributes: Carried out on the TCR CDR3, a first-round RT-PCR used the HTBI primer set.

The TCR originated in a middle-aged woman with Graves disease. This chain links TRBV20-1 with TRBJ1-1; D is possibly TRBD1 (5 bases). The specimen was peripheral blood mononuclear cells (PBMCs), collected at new diagnosis, from a patient treated with antithyroid drugs. The CDR3, as DNA: TGCAGTGCTAGAGGGGGCCCTGAAGCTTTCTTT. Amino acids: CSARGGPEAFF.